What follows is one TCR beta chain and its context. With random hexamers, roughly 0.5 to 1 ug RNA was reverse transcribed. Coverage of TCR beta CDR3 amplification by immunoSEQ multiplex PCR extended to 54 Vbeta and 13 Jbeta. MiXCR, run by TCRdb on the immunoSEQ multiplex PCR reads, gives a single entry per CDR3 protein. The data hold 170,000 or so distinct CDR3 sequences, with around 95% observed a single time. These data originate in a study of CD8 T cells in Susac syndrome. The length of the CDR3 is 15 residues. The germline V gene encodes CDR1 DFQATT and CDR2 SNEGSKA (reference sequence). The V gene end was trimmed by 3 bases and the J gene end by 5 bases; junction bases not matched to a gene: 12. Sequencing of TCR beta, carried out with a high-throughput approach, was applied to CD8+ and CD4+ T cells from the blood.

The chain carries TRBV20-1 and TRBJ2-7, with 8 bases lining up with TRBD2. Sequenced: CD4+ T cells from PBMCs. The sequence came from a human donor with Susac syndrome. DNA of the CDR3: TGCAGTGCTAGGGGAAGCGGGGGCCTCGGGAACGAGCAGTACGTC. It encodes CSARGSGGLGNEQYV.